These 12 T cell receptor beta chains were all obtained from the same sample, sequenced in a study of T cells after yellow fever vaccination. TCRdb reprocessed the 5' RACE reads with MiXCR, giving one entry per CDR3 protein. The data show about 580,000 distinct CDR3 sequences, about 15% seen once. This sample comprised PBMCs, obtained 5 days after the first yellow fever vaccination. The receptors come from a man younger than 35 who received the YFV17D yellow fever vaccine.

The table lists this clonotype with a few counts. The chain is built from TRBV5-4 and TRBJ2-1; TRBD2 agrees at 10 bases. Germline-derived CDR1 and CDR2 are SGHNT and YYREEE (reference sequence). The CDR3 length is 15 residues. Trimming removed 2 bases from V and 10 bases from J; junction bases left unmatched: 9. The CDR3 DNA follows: TGTGCCAGCAGCTTAGCGGGGGGGCCAGAAATGGAGCAGTTCTTC. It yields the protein CASSLAGGPEMEQFF.

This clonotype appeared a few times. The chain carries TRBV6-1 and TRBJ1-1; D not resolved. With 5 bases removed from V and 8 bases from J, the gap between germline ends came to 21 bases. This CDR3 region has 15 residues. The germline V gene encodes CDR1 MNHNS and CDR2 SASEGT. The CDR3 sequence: CASSHTSLGSPEAFF. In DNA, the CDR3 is TGTGCCAGCAGTCATACCTCCTTGGGGTCCCCCGAAGCTTTCTTT.

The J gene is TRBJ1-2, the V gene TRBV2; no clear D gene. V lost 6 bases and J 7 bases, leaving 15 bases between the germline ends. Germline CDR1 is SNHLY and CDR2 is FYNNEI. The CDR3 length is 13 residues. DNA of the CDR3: TGTGCCAGCAGGGCGGGCGGCTCTATTGGCTACACCTTC. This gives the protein CASRAGGSIGYTF.

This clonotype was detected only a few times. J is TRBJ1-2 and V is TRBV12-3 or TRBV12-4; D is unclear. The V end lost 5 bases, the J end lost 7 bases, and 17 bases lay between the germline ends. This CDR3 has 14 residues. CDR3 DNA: TGTGCCAGCAGTCCGAGGGTCGCCCGGGGTGGCTACACCTTC. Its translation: CASSPRVARGGYTF.

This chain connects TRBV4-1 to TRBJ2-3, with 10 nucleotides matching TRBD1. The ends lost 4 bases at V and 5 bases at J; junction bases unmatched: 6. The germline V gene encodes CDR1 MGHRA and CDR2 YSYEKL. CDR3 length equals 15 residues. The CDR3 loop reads CASSRGDRGKDTQYF. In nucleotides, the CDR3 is TGCGCCAGCAGCCGGGGGGACAGGGGCAAAGATACGCAGTATTTT.

CDR3 amino acids: CASSLVKGENGYTF. The DNA for the CDR3 is TGTGCCAGCAGCTTAGTAAAAGGGGAGAATGGCTACACCTTC. The V and J genes are TRBV7-2 and TRBJ1-2; D possibly corresponds to TRBD1 (5 bases). The ends were cut back, 1 base at V and 6 bases at J, with 12 bases in the middle. The CDR3 sequence is 14 residues long. CDR1 and CDR2 from the germline V gene are SGHTA and FQGNSA.

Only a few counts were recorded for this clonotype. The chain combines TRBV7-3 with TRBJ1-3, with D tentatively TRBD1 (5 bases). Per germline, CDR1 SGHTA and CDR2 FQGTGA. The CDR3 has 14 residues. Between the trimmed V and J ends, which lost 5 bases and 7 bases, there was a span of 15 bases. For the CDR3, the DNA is TGTGCCAGCAGCCCTGGGACTATGTCGAACACCATATATTTT. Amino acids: CASSPGTMSNTIYF.

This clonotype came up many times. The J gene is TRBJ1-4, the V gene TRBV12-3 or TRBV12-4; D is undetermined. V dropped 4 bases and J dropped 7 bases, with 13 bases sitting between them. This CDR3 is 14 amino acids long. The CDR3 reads CASSSPAGGEKLFF. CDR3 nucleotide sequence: TGTGCCAGCAGTTCGCCGGCAGGCGGTGAAAAACTGTTTTTT.

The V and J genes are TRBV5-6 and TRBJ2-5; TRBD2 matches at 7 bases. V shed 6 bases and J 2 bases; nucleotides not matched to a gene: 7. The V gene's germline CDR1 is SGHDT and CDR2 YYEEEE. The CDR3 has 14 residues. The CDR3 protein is CASTRLAGQETQYF. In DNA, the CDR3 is TGTGCCAGCACCCGACTAGCCGGGCAAGAGACCCAGTACTTC.

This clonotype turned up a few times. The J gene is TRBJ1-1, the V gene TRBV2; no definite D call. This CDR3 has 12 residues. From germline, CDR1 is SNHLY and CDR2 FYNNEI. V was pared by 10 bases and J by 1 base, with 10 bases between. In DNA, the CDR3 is TGTGCCACCCGTCAGTCGAACACTGAAGCTTTCTTT. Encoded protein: CATRQSNTEAFF.

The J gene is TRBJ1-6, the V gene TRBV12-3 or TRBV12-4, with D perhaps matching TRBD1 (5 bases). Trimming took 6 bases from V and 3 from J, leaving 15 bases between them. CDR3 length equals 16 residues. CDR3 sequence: CASRAGTAYYNSPLHF. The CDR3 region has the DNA TGTGCCAGCAGAGCCGGGACGGCCTACTATAATTCACCCCTCCACTTT.

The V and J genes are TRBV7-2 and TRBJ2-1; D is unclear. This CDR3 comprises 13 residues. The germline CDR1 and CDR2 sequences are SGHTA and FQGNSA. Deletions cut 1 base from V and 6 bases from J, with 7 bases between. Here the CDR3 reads CASSLVRSNEQFF. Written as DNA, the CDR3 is TGTGCCAGCAGCTTAGTACGCTCCAATGAGCAGTTCTTC.